Listed below are T cell receptor beta chains from one sample, sequenced in a study of blood T cells in healthy people across ages. In TCRdb, the 5' RACE reads were re-called with MiXCR into one record per CDR3 protein. The table has 2 million or so distinct CDR3 sequences, approximately 50% seen once. Sequencing used blood. These receptors were taken from a woman aged 40 to 50 in good health. Each CDR3 is given without its conserved first and last residue.

j_call v_call cdr3_aa
TRBJ2-4 TRBV7-9 ASSLVEGSRNIRY
TRBJ2-5 TRBV5-5 ASSSITGSRQETQY
TRBJ1-2 TRBV4-1 ASSQEEAGQGYYGYT
TRBJ1-2 TRBV27 ASREGFYGYT
TRBJ2-1 TRBV20-1 SASDRRYNEQF
TRBJ2-7 TRBV29-1 SVLPGVNYEQY
TRBJ2-3 TRBV7-9 ASSPGQGVDTQY
TRBJ2-1 TRBV4-3 ASSQEPSGGGNEQF
TRBJ1-5 TRBV3-1 ASSQGYGETGGQH
TRBJ2-3 TRBV9 ASSVAVSGTDTQY
TRBJ2-6 TRBV6-1 ASSEYMVSGANVLT
TRBJ1-2 TRBV20-1 SAREGGIRHGYT
TRBJ2-7 TRBV5-1 ASSFLAATYEQY
TRBJ1-2 TRBV7-2 ASSLLGAGKLSYGYT
TRBJ2-4 TRBV6-5 ASSYRGGANIQY
TRBJ2-3 TRBV7-2 ASSPHMGDTQY
TRBJ2-5 TRBV16 ASSQSGAIQETQY
TRBJ2-3 TRBV6-5 ASSYSRSLAGGLGDTQY
TRBJ2-1 TRBV29-1 SVQESSSYNEQF
TRBJ2-1 TRBV13 ASSPHGGGGYNEQF
TRBJ1-6 TRBV5-1 ASSLVHGQNVNSPLH
TRBJ2-1 TRBV29-1 SVVQGASNEQF